One TCR beta chain is described in this entry. The sample is drawn from a study of cytomegalovirus exposure and HLA in healthy donors. PCR was performed using 60 Vbeta and 13 Jbeta primers. Clones were read by immunoSEQ multiplex PCR, and TCRdb kept only the in-frame ones, dropping some. Seen here are some 160,000 clones, approximately 80% observed once, and the top ten hold 6.3%. CDR1 and CDR2 from the germline V gene are MDHEN and SYDVKM. Trimming left V 4 bases short and J 0 bases short, with 18 bases between. This CDR3 has 18 residues. The TCR was taken from a male donor in good health and CMV-seropositive. The source material was PBMCs. V is TRBV28 and J is TRBJ2-2, with D unclear. The CDR3 DNA follows: TGTGCCAGCAGTTGGATGGGCCGTGACCGATCGAACACCGGGGAGCTGTTTTTT. Amino acids: CASSWMGRDRSNTGELFF.